Presented here are 3 T cell receptor beta chains from one specimen sequenced in a study of blood T cell repertoires in COVID-19. Profiled with immunoSEQ multiplex PCR; TCRdb holds only in-frame clones, not every one. The sample has around 68,000 clones, approximately 86% seen once; the top ten hold more than 15%. The sequenced material came from peripheral blood. These receptors all stem from a man aged 40-49 years with COVID-19, enrolled during active disease.

The chain employs TRBV19 and TRBJ1-5, with 8 bases matching TRBD1. The CDR3 sequence is 13 residues long. Germline CDR1 reads LNHDA; CDR2 reads SQIVND (reference sequence). The V and J ends lost 7 bases and 7 bases, in that order; junction bases with no gene match: 6. Here the CDR3 DNA reads TGTGCCAGTAATCCAGGGGGCAGGCAGCCCCAGCATTTT. It codes for CASNPGGRQPQHF.

The chain links TRBV28 to TRBJ1-1; perhaps TRBD1 as D (6 bases). The germline gives CDR1 MDHEN, CDR2 SYDVKM. Deletions cut 2 bases from V and 4 bases from J, with 17 bases between. The CDR3 consists of 16 residues. The CDR3, as DNA: TGTGCCAGCAGTTTAAGGCCCTCAGGGGTGGGCACTGAAGCTTTCTTT. It is translated as CASSLRPSGVGTEAFF.

The J gene is TRBJ2-1, the V gene TRBV27; 8 nucleotides match TRBD2. CDR3 length: 14 amino acids. J gave up 4 bases and V 8 bases, and 7 bases lay outside the gene matches. Germline CDR1 and CDR2: MNHEY and SMNVEV (reference sequence). CDR3 region: CASYGGGKYNEQFF. CDR3 sequence (DNA): TGTGCCAGCTACGGCGGGGGGAAGTACAATGAGCAGTTCTTC.